Shown below are 22 T cell receptor beta chains from a single sample sequenced in a study of beta chain features in type 1 diabetes. The investigators reverse transcribed all of the isolated RNA, so they sequenced expressed TCRB transcripts. Produced via immunoSEQ multiplex PCR; TCRdb's table is partial and in-frame only. The sample includes about 320,000 clones, 14% seen only once; the top ten take 6.7%. Sequenced sample: central memory CD4+ T cells from blood. These receptors were obtained from a man aged 25-45 years in good health.

This clone was observed a few times. The chain joins TRBV28 to TRBJ1-2; tentatively, D is TRBD1 (6 bases). This CDR3 has 13 amino acids. Trimming took off 5 bases at V and 4 bases at J, with 11 bases between the two ends. The germline V gene encodes CDR1 MDHEN and CDR2 SYDVKM. The CDR3 protein is CASSNQGPYGYTF. The CDR3 coding sequence is TGTGCCAGCAGTAACCAGGGGCCCTATGGCTACACCTTC.

The chain joins TRBV7-2 to TRBJ2-2; no definite D call. Trimming stripped 5 bases from V and 0 bases from J, with 10 bases between. Germline V lookup: CDR1 SGHTA, CDR2 FQGNSA. There are 15 residues in the CDR3. CDR3 bases: TGTGCCAGCAGCACCGGACCGGCGAACACCGGGGAGCTGTTTTTT. Amino acid sequence: CASSTGPANTGELFF.

The J gene is TRBJ2-1, the V gene TRBV4-2; D may be TRBD2 (5 bases). The V and J ends lost 5 bases and 7 bases respectively, with 18 bases between them. Germline V gene lookup returns CDR1 LGHNA and CDR2 YNFKEQ. The length of the CDR3 is 15 residues. This chain's CDR3 is CASSFRGSGRNEQFF. Written as DNA, the CDR3 is TGTGCCAGCAGCTTCCGGGGATCGGGTAGGAATGAGCAGTTCTTC.

In its sample, this clone was seen a few times. The chain recombines TRBV7-2 with TRBJ2-3; 9 positions agree with TRBD2. Per germline, CDR1 SGHTA and CDR2 FQGNSA. The CDR3 covers 16 residues. The V and J ends lost 2 bases and 5 bases, in that order; junction bases with no gene match: 8. This chain's CDR3 is CASSLIGLRGGDTQYF. CDR3 in DNA: TGTGCCAGCAGCTTAATCGGTTTGCGGGGGGGAGATACGCAGTATTTT.

J is TRBJ2-3 and V is TRBV5-6, with a possible D match to TRBD1 (6 bases). V gave up 5 bases and J gave up 2 bases, with 12 bases separating them. The germline V gene encodes CDR1 SGHDT and CDR2 YYEEEE. The CDR3 extends over 14 amino acids. The CDR3: CASRTTGITDTQYF. As DNA, the CDR3 is TGTGCCAGCAGGACCACAGGGATCACAGATACGCAGTATTTT.

This clone was detected only a few times. This chain joins TRBV6-5 and TRBJ2-4; D tentatively fits TRBD1 or TRBD2 (5 bases each). V dropped 9 bases and J dropped 7 bases, with 19 bases sitting between them. The CDR3 extends over 14 amino acids. Germline V gives CDR1 MNHEY, CDR2 SVGAGI. The CDR3 DNA reads TGTGCCAGTGGGGACGGGGTATCGCGGAACATTCAGTACTTC. Protein: CASGDGVSRNIQYF.

V usage is TRBV13 and J usage is TRBJ2-2; tentatively, D is TRBD2 (6 bases). The V end lost 0 bases, the J end lost 5 bases, and 10 bases lay between the germline ends. The V gene's germline CDR1 is PRHDT and CDR2 FYEKMQ (reference sequence). The CDR3 runs 15 residues. The CDR3 DNA follows: TGTGCCAGCAGCTTAGGGCTCGGGACTACCGGGGAGCTGTTTTTT. This codes for CASSLGLGTTGELFF.

Here the CDR3 DNA reads TGTGCCAGCAGTTTACCTCAGGGGTCCGATCAGCCCCAGCATTTT. Residues: CASSLPQGSDQPQHF. V is TRBV28 and J is TRBJ1-5; possibly TRBD1 for D (6 bases). Trimming cost V 2 bases and J 5 bases, with 13 bases left between them. The CDR3 is made up of 15 amino acids. CDR1 is MDHEN, CDR2 SYDVKM, per germline.

This sequence joins TRBV5-8 and TRBJ2-6; D not certain. Deletions cut 1 base from V and 0 bases from J, with 5 bases between. This CDR3 spans 15 amino acids. CDR1 is SGHTS and CDR2 is YDEGEE in the germline V gene. The CDR3 sequence is CASSLRSSGANVLTF. CDR3 bases: TGTGCCAGCAGCTTGAGGAGCTCTGGGGCCAACGTCCTGACTTTC.

V gene TRBV10-3 combines with J gene TRBJ1-2, with 9 bases lining up with TRBD1. Losses at the gene ends were 6 bases for V and 3 bases for J; bases not matched to a gene: 2. The CDR3 runs 13 residues. Germline CDR1 and CDR2: ENHRY and SYGVKD. In DNA, the CDR3 is TGTGCCATCAGCAGGACAGGGGACTATGGCTACACCTTC. This codes for CAISRTGDYGYTF.

This chain connects TRBV7-8 to TRBJ2-3; 7 bases line up with TRBD2. The V gene's germline CDR1 is SGHVS and CDR2 FQNEAQ. This CDR3 is built from 16 residues. V gave up 5 bases and J gave up 1 base; unmatched junction bases: 9. CDR3: CASSQDGGGGTDTQYF. The CDR3 coding sequence is TGTGCCAGCAGCCAAGATGGGGGAGGGGGCACAGATACGCAGTATTTT.

The chain links TRBV30 to TRBJ2-3; no definite D call. V lost 5 bases to trimming and J lost 6 bases, with 6 bases between them. Germline CDR1 reads GTSNPN; CDR2 reads SVGIG (reference sequence). This CDR3 contains 10 residues. The CDR3 DNA sequence: TGTGCCTGGGGGGTGGATACGCAGTATTTT. Its translation: CAWGVDTQYF.

This clone is a singleton in its sample. The chain is built from TRBV2 and TRBJ1-5; D is unresolved. Trimming shortened V by 6 bases and J by 3 bases, and 15 bases separated the two germline ends. The CDR3 loop spans 15 amino acids. Per germline, CDR1 SNHLY and CDR2 FYNNEI. The CDR3 loop reads CASSETALANQPQHF. DNA for the CDR3: TGTGCCAGCAGCGAGACCGCCCTTGCCAATCAGCCCCAGCATTTT.

This rearrangement joins TRBV7-2 to TRBJ1-2; D remains unclear. Germline assignment: CDR1 SGHTA and CDR2 FQGNSA. This CDR3 has 14 residues. V shed 2 bases and J shed 0 bases, with 7 bases lying between them. The CDR3 DNA reads as TGTGCCAGCAGCTTAAGTTCCACTAACTATGGCTACACCTTC. This translates into CASSLSSTNYGYTF. Complete variable domain (other parts from reference TRBV7-2 and TRBJ1-2): GAGVSQSPSNKVTEKGKDVELRCDPISGHTALYWYRQSLGQGLEFLIYFQGNSAPDKSGLPSDRFSAERTGGSVSTLTIQRTQQEDSAVYLCASSLSSTNYGYTFGSGTRLTVV.

Remarks on this clone: This sample also contains other DNA sequences that code for the same CDR3. CDR3 sequence (DNA): TGTGCCAGCAGCTTAGGAGAGACCCAGTACTTC. Its protein is CASSLGETQYF. This chain connects TRBV11-3 to TRBJ2-5, with no clear D. The CDR3 loop spans 11 amino acids. V was trimmed by 1 base and J by 4 bases, leaving 1 base between them. Germline V CDR1 and CDR2: SGHNT, YENEEA.

This chain uses TRBV7-2 with TRBJ2-2; 9 nucleotides line up with TRBD1. This CDR3 region has 16 residues. With V trimmed by 7 bases and J by 3 bases, 9 bases remained unmatched. Germline values: CDR1 SGHTA, CDR2 FQGNSA. This CDR3 reads CASTITGTGYTGELFF. As DNA, the CDR3 is TGTGCCAGCACCATCACCGGGACAGGGTACACCGGGGAGCTGTTTTTT.

This clone was seen a handful of times. The V and J genes are TRBV28 and TRBJ2-3; D gene uncertain. Germline values: CDR1 MDHEN, CDR2 SYDVKM. There are 15 residues in the CDR3. V was cut by 3 bases and J by 3 bases, with 13 bases left in between. CDR3 region: CASSFPGPRTDTQYF. The CDR3, as DNA: TGTGCCAGCAGTTTTCCCGGCCCCAGGACAGATACGCAGTATTTT.

A few counts support this clone. The chain couples TRBV4-3 to TRBJ2-1; no reliable D call. CDR1 and CDR2 (germline): LGHNA, YSLEER. V lost 1 base, J lost 5 bases, and 12 bases lay in between. This CDR3 is 15 amino acids long. CDR3 nucleotide sequence: TGCGCCAGCAGCCAAGTTATATCGGCCAACAATGAGCAGTTCTTC. Translating gives CASSQVISANNEQFF.

This clone was seen only a few times. The chain couples TRBV19 to TRBJ1-1, with D perhaps TRBD1 (6 bases). Trimming took off 10 bases at V and 1 base at J, with 16 bases between the two ends. Germline CDR1 and CDR2: LNHDA and SQIVND (reference sequence). This CDR3 contains 14 residues. CDR3 in amino acids: CATYEGVGNTEAFF. The CDR3 region has the DNA TGTGCCACGTATGAGGGGGTGGGGAACACTGAAGCTTTCTTT.

A few counts support this clone. The chain is built from TRBV7-9 and TRBJ1-3; 7 bases are a match to TRBD1. This CDR3 has 17 residues. V lost 9 bases to trimming and J lost 0 bases; unmatched junction nucleotides: 14. Germline-derived CDR1 and CDR2 are SEHNR and FQNEAQ (reference sequence). Here the CDR3 DNA reads TGTGCCAGTTGGATGACGGGACAGCTAGTCTCTGGAAACACCATATATTTT. This gives the protein CASWMTGQLVSGNTIYF.

The rearrangement uses TRBV7-2 and TRBJ2-2; TRBD2 aligns across 10 bases. This CDR3 region has 16 residues. Germline assignment: CDR1 SGHTA and CDR2 FQGNSA. After removal of 5 bases from V and 6 bases from J, the junction contained 9 bases not matched to a gene. In DNA form, the CDR3 reads TGTGCCAGCAGCCCGGAGATTAGCGGGAGGTCCGGGGAGCTGTTTTTT. Its protein is CASSPEISGRSGELFF.

The chain joins TRBV18 to TRBJ1-1; TRBD1 matches at 8 bases. This CDR3 has 14 residues. V dropped 4 bases and J dropped 4; count of bases not matched to a gene: 5. Germline-derived CDR1 and CDR2 are KGHSH and LQKENI. The CDR3 is CASSLDRELTEAFF. DNA of the CDR3: TGTGCCAGCTCACTGGACAGGGAGCTCACTGAAGCTTTCTTT.